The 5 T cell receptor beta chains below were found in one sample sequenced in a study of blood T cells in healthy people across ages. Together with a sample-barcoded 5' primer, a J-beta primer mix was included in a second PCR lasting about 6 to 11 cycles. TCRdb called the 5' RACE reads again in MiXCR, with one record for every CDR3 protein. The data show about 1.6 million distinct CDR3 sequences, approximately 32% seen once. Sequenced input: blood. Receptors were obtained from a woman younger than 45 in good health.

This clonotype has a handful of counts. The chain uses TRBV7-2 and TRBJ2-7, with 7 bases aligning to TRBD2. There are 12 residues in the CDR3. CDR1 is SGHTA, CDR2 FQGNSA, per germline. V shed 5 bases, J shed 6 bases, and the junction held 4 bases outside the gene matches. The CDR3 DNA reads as TGTGCCAGCAGCGGGGGGGGATTCGAGCAGTACTTC. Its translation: CASSGGGFEQYF.

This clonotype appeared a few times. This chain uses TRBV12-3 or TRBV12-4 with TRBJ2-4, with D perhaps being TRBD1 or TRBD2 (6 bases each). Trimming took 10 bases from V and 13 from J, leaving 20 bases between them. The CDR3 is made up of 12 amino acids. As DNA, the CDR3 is TGTGCCATAAGCCCCGGGGGCGGTGAGCAGTACTTC. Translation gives CAISPGGGEQYF.

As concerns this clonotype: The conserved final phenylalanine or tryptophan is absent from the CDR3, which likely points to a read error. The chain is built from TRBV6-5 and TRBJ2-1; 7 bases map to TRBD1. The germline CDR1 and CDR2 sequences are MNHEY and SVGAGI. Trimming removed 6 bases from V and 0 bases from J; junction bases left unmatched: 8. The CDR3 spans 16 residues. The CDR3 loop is CASRTRNRGSYNEQFS. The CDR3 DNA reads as TGTGCCAGCAGAACGAGGAACAGGGGCTCCTACAATGAGCAGTTCTCC.

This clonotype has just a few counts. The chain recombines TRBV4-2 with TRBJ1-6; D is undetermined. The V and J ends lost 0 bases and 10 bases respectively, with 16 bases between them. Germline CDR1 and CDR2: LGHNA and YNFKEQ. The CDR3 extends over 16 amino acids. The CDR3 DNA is TGTGCCAGCAGCCAAGATTGGTCGGGTCTTGGATCACCCCTCCACTTT. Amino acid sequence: CASSQDWSGLGSPLHF.

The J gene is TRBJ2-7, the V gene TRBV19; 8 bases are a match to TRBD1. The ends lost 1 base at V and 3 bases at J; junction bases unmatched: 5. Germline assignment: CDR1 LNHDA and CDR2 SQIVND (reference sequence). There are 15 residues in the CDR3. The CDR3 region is CASSIGQGTVYEQYF. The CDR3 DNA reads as TGTGCCAGTAGTATAGGACAGGGGACCGTCTACGAGCAGTACTTC.